Presented here are 5 T cell receptor beta chains from one specimen sequenced in a study of naive and memory T cell subsets. An equimolar mix of two oligonucleotides served as the beta constant-region primer for TRBC1 and TRBC2. Each CDR3 protein is one row after TCRdb ran MiXCR on the UMI-ligation and nested PCR reads. This sample has 140,000 to 150,000 distinct CDR3 sequences; about a sixth occur once, and the top ten carry about 0.14%. Source material: naive CD4+ T cells from blood. Receptors originate from a human donor in good health.

This clonotype was observed many times. The V and J genes are TRBV29-1 and TRBJ1-1; D is undetermined. This CDR3 has 13 amino acids. Between the trimmed V and J ends, which lost 4 bases and 1 base, there was a span of 10 bases. Germline V gives CDR1 SQVTM, CDR2 ANQGSEA. CDR3 sequence (DNA): TGCAGCGTTGCGTTACGGAGGAACACTGAAGCTTTCTTT. Its protein product is CSVALRRNTEAFF.

This rearrangement joins TRBV18 to TRBJ1-4; D gene uncertain. V lost 3 bases and J lost 1, with 6 bases in between. This CDR3 spans 14 amino acids. CDR1 is KGHSH and CDR2 is LQKENI in the germline V gene. The CDR3 DNA reads TGTGCCAGCTCACCGAGTGGAACTAATGAAAAACTGTTTTTT. Translated: CASSPSGTNEKLFF.

This chain's CDR3 is CASSSLRASGVSYEQYF. The CDR3, as DNA: TGTGCCAGCAGTTCTCTCAGGGCTAGCGGAGTCTCCTACGAGCAGTACTTC. The chain has TRBV6-5 and TRBJ2-7, with 7 nucleotides matching TRBD2. The germline gives CDR1 MNHEY, CDR2 SVGAGI. V trimming: 4 bases; J trimming: 0 bases; junction bases outside the gene matches: 12. This CDR3 has 17 amino acids.

The chain couples TRBV13 to TRBJ2-3; the match to TRBD2 covers 7 bases. There are 17 residues in the CDR3. Germline CDR1 PRHDT, CDR2 FYEKMQ (reference sequence). After removal of 3 bases from V and 5 bases from J, the junction contained 14 bases not matched to a gene. CDR3 loop: CASSLAVLAKSGDTQYF. The CDR3 region has the DNA TGTGCCAGCAGCTTGGCCGTACTAGCGAAGAGTGGAGATACGCAGTATTTT.

This clonotype was found many times. J is TRBJ2-7 and V is TRBV6-6; D call uncertain. CDR1 is MNHNY, CDR2 SVGAGI, per germline (reference sequence). CDR3 length equals 11 residues. Trimming shortened V by 6 bases and J by 2 bases, and 5 bases separated the two germline ends. This CDR3 is CASRQAYEQYF. DNA for the CDR3: TGTGCCAGCAGGCAGGCCTACGAGCAGTACTTC.